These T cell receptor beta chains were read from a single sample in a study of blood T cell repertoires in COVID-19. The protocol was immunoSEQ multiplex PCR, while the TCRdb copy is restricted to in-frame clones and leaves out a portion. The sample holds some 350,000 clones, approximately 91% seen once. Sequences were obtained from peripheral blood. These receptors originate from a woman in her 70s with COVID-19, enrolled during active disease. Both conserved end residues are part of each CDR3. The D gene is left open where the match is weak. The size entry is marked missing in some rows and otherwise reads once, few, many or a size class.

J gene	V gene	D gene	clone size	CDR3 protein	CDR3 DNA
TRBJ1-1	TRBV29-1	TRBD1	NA	CSVDKGGQGTEAFF	TGCAGCGTTGATAAAGGGGGCCAGGGCACTGAAGCTTTCTTT
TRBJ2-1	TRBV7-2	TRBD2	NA	CASSLAGGASLNEQFF	TGTGCCAGCAGCTTAGCGGGAGGGGCCTCCCTCAATGAGCAGTTCTTC
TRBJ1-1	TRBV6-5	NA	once	CASRQGSANTEAFF	TGTGCCAGCAGACAGGGCTCCGCGAACACTGAAGCTTTCTTT
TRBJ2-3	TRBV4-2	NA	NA	CASSQVGSGTTQYF	TGTGCCAGCAGCCAAGTAGGTAGCGGTACTACGCAGTATTTT
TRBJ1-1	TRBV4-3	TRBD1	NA	CASSQGTGIGTEAFF	TGCGCCAGCAGCCAGGGGACAGGGATCGGCACTGAAGCTTTCTTT
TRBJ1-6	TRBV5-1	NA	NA	CASSFGVNSPLHF	TGCGCCAGCAGCTTCGGGGTCAATTCACCCCTCCACTTT
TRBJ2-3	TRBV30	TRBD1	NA	CAWTIDRGPDTQYF	TGTGCCTGGACCATTGACAGGGGGCCAGATACGCAGTATTTT
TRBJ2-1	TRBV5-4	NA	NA	CASSSTRNEQFF	TGTGCCAGCAGCTCTACTAGGAATGAGCAGTTCTTC
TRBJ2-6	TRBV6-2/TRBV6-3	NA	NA	CASSYTLTGANVLTF	TGTGCCAGCAGTTACACCCTGACAGGGGCCAACGTCCTGACTTTC
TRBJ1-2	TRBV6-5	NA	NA	CASRGANYGYTF	TGTGCCAGCAGGGGGGCAAACTATGGCTACACCTTC
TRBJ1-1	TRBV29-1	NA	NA	CSGAQDTEAFF	TGCAGCGGCGCACAGGACACTGAAGCTTTCTTT
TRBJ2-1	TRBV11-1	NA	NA	CASSAPTGEAEQFF	TGTGCCAGCAGCGCCCCGACGGGGGAGGCTGAGCAGTTCTTC
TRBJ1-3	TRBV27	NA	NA	CASSPGGPSGNTIYF	TGTGCCAGCAGCCCCGGGGGGCCCTCTGGAAACACCATATATTTT
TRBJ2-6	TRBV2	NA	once	CASNSEDILTF	TGTGCCAGCAACTCCGAGGATATTCTGACTTTC
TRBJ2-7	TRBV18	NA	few	CASSLPSSYEQYF	TGTGCCAGCTCACTCCCGAGCTCCTACGAGCAGTACTTC
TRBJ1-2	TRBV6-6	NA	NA	CASRPRQQGTNYGYTF	TGTGCCAGCAGACCCCGTCAACAGGGAACTAACTATGGCTACACCTTC
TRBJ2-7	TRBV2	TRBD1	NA	CASSDGTASTYEQYF	TGTGCCAGCTCGGATGGGACAGCGTCAACCTACGAGCAGTACTTC
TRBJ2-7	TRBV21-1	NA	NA	CASSKIGGGAYEQYF	TGTGCCAGCAGCAAAATCGGCGGGGGGGCCTACGAGCAGTACTTC
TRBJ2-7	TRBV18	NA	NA	CASSPEGGPEQYF	TGTGCCAGCTCACCAGAGGGGGGGCCGGAGCAGTACTTC
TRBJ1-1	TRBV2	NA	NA	CASSQGLNTEAFF	TGTGCCAGCAGTCAAGGGCTGAACACTGAAGCTTTCTTT
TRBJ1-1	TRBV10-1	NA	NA	CASSRDTQNTEAFF	TGCGCCAGTAGCCGGGACACCCAGAACACTGAAGCTTTCTTT
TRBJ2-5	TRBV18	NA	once	CASSPRPGFTGETQYF	TGTGCCAGCTCACCACGTCCTGGGTTCACGGGAGAGACCCAGTACTTC
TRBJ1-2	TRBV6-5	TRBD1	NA	CATMTGNYGYTF	TGTGCCACCATGACAGGGAACTATGGCTACACCTTC
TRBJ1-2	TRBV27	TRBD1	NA	CASSLSSGGNYGYTF	TGTGCCAGCAGTTTATCGTCAGGGGGCAACTATGGCTACACCTTC
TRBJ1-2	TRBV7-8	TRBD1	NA	CASSLTGGGDGYTF	TGTGCCAGCAGCTTGACAGGGGGCGGGGATGGCTACACCTTC
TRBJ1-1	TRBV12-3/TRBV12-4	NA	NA	CASSFGQGTEAFF	TGTGCCAGCAGTTTTGGGCAGGGCACTGAAGCTTTCTTT
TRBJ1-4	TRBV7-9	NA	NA	CASSFDTASEKLFF	TGTGCCAGCAGCTTTGACACGGCGAGTGAAAAACTGTTTTTT
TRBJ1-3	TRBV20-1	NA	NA	CSASRSGNTIYF	TGCAGTGCTAGTCGCTCTGGAAACACCATATATTTT
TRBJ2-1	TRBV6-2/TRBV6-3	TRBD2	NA	CASSYSIGRGGQSEQFF	TGTGCCAGCAGTTACTCGATCGGGCGGGGGGGCCAGAGTGAGCAGTTCTTC
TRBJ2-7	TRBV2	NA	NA	CASGLGQYSYEQYF	TGTGCCAGCGGCCTAGGACAGTACTCCTACGAGCAGTACTTC
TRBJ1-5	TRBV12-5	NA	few	CASGEQGLQPQHF	TGTGCTAGTGGTGAGCAGGGTCTTCAGCCCCAGCATTTT
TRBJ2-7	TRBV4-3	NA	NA	CASSQEPAALAYEQYF	TGCGCCAGCAGCCAAGAACCAGCGGCCCTCGCCTACGAGCAGTACTTC
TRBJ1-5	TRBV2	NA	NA	CASSEGRDNQPQHF	TGTGCCAGCAGTGAAGGACGGGACAATCAGCCCCAGCATTTT
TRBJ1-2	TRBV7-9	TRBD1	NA	CASSSEGQGPHYGYTF	TGTGCCAGCAGCAGCGAGGGACAGGGGCCTCACTATGGCTACACCTTC
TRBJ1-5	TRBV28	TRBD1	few	CASSSPGGGMGQPQHF	TGTGCCAGCAGTTCCCCGGGAGGGGGCATGGGTCAGCCCCAGCATTTT
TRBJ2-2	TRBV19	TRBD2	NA	CASSIPPPGTSANTGELFF	TGTGCCAGTAGTATCCCACCGCCTGGGACTAGCGCGAACACCGGGGAGCTGTTTTTT
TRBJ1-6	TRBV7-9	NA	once	CASSPGAYNSPLHF	TGTGCCAGCAGCCCAGGGGCCTATAATTCACCCCTCCACTTT
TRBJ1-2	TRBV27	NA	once	CASSLSTRSSYGYTF	TGTGCCAGCAGCCTATCAACACGGAGTAGCTATGGCTACACCTTC
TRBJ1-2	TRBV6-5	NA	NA	CASRSGSGGDGYTF	TGTGCCAGCAGGTCGGGGAGTGGGGGGGATGGCTACACCTTC
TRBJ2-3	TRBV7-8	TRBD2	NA	CASSLASGSTSNTQYF	TGTGCCAGCAGCTTGGCTAGCGGATCTACGAGTAATACGCAGTATTTT
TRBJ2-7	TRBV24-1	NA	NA	CATSDLQDEQYF	TGTGCCACCAGTGATTTGCAGGACGAGCAGTACTTC
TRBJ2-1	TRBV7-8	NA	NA	CASSLGGPQFF	TGTGCCAGCAGCTTAGGAGGCCCGCAGTTCTTC
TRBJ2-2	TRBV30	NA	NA	CAWSGVANTGELFF	TGTGCCTGGAGTGGGGTAGCAAACACCGGGGAGCTGTTTTTT
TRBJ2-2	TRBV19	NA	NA	CASSRQTNTGELFF	TGTGCCAGTAGTCGACAGACGAACACCGGGGAGCTGTTTTTT
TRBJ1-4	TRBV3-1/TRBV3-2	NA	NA	CASSPRGANEKLFF	TGTGCCAGCAGTCCAAGGGGTGCTAATGAAAAACTGTTTTTT
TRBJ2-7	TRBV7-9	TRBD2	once	CASSPGTSLNEQYF	TGTGCCAGCAGCCCCGGGACTAGCTTGAACGAGCAGTACTTC
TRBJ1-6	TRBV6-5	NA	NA	CASSPETVRNSPLHF	TGTGCCAGCAGTCCCGAGACAGTACGCAATTCACCCCTCCACTTT
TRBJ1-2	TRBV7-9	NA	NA	CASSPLGGIAGYTF	TGTGCCAGCAGCCCCCTGGGGGGGATTGCTGGCTACACCTTC
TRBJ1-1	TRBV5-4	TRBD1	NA	CASSEDRGDTEAFF	TGTGCCAGCAGCGAGGACAGGGGGGACACTGAAGCTTTCTTT